This entry lists 27 T cell receptor beta chains sequenced from one sample in a study of beta chain features in type 1 diabetes (dated by TCRdb to the late 2010s). Library construction relied on the immunoSEQ multiplex PCR assay. The High Capacity cDNA Reverse Transcription Kit was used to reverse transcribe all of the isolated RNA, meaning that expressed TCRB transcripts were what got sequenced. Held by TCRdb, this immuneACCESS table contains in-frame sequences only and omits some clones. Under half of the omission traces to an unresolved V gene where checked; the cause of the rest is unknown. Across this sample there are roughly 330,000 clones, with about 11% seen only once. Jointly, the top ten make up 0.015% to 0.02% of the sample. The sequencing input was naive CD4+ T cells from blood. The cell subset or site tag for this specimen amounts to: true naive CD4+ T cells. The origin of the receptors is a woman in her thirties in good health.

This CDR3 is CASSSDRGRGEQYF. The CDR3 bases are TGTGCCAGCAGTTCCGACAGGGGACGGGGCGAGCAGTACTTC. The chain uses TRBV6-5 and TRBJ2-7; 8 bases match TRBD1. The CDR3 is 14 amino acids. The J segment lost 6 bases and the V segment lost 4 bases, leaving 8 bases of the junction unmatched. The germline V gene encodes CDR1 MNHEY and CDR2 SVGAGI.

This chain uses TRBV4-1 with TRBJ2-1; maybe TRBD2 (6 bases). The germline V gene encodes CDR1 MGHRA and CDR2 YSYEKL. The CDR3 has 16 residues. V was cut by 5 bases and J by 3 bases, with 17 bases left in between. The CDR3 DNA reads as TGCGCCAGCAGCGAAACTAAGAGGGAGGTCTACAATGAGCAGTTCTTC. It encodes CASSETKREVYNEQFF.

J is TRBJ2-5 and V is TRBV25-1; D gene ambiguous. V was trimmed by 4 bases and J by 4 bases, leaving 7 bases between them. This CDR3 has 12 amino acids. CDR1 and CDR2 from the germline V gene are MGHDK and SYGVNS. CDR3: CASSVLGETQYF. The CDR3 DNA follows: TGTGCCAGCAGTGTGCTAGGAGAGACCCAGTACTTC.

The V and J genes are TRBV18 and TRBJ1-2; the D gene is possibly TRBD1 (6 bases). Germline loops: CDR1 KGHSH, CDR2 LQKENI. The ends were cut back, 1 base at V and 6 bases at J, with 9 bases in the middle. This CDR3 is 13 amino acids long. The CDR3 sequence is CASSPLSGDGYTF. The CDR3 DNA follows: TGTGCCAGCTCACCACTCTCAGGGGATGGCTACACCTTC.

Only a few counts were recorded for this clone. The chain carries TRBV9 and TRBJ2-1, with 9 bases identical to TRBD2. Trimming cost V 4 bases and J 4 bases; bases outside gene matches: 12. Germline loops: CDR1 SGDLS, CDR2 YYNGEE. CDR3 length: 17 amino acids. The CDR3 is CASSPRRMTSGYNEQFF. The CDR3 DNA reads as TGTGCCAGCAGCCCTCGTCGAATGACTAGCGGATACAATGAGCAGTTCTTC.

This clone was found once. The rearrangement links TRBV7-2 to TRBJ2-1; 11 bases are a match to TRBD2. The germline CDR1 and CDR2 sequences are SGHTA and FQGNSA. Trimming at V came to 6 bases and at J to 3 bases, leaving 7 bases not matched to a gene. The CDR3 covers 16 residues. DNA for the CDR3: TGTGCCAGCAGAGAGCCGGGACTAGCGGACTACAATGAGCAGTTCTTC. Translation: CASREPGLADYNEQFF.

V gene TRBV5-4 combines with J gene TRBJ2-2; 11 positions match TRBD2. From germline, CDR1 is SGHNT and CDR2 YYREEE (reference sequence). This CDR3 has 18 residues. V was clipped by 4 bases and J by 3 bases; unmatched bases: 11. The CDR3 bases are TGTGCCAGCAGCCGCATACTAGCGGGGGCATGGGACACCGGGGAGCTGTTTTTT. Its translation is CASSRILAGAWDTGELFF.

This chain joins TRBV5-1 and TRBJ1-1, with D hard to call. Germline V gene lookup returns CDR1 SGHRS and CDR2 YFSETQ. Trimming took 7 bases from V and 2 from J, leaving 15 bases between them. The CDR3 length is 14 residues. The CDR3 sequence: CASAVDNINTEAFF. CDR3 DNA sequence: TGCGCCAGCGCTGTAGACAACATTAACACTGAAGCTTTCTTT.

This clone came up once. V usage is TRBV5-1 and J usage is TRBJ2-3, with 7 bases identical to TRBD1. V dropped 4 bases and J dropped 0; count of bases not matched to a gene: 8. Germline V gives CDR1 SGHRS, CDR2 YFSETQ. The CDR3 runs to 16 residues. For the CDR3, the DNA is TGCGCCAGCAGCGGGGGACAGTCACCGAGCACAGATACGCAGTATTTT. It codes for CASSGGQSPSTDTQYF. Full variable domain (remainder filled in from reference TRBV5-1 and TRBJ2-3): KAGVTQTPRYLIKTRGQQVTLSCSPISGHRSVSWYQQTPGQGLQFLFEYFSETQRNKGNFPGRFSGRQFSNSRSEMNVSTLELGDSALYLCASSGGQSPSTDTQYFGPGTRLTVL.

This clone was detected a few times. The chain is built from TRBV11-1 and TRBJ2-1; 13 positions match TRBD2. Looked up from germline, CDR1 is SGHAT and CDR2 is FQDESV (reference sequence). This CDR3 region has 15 residues. V lost 3 bases and J lost 6; bases outside the gene matches: 2. The CDR3 region is CASSFGTSGINEQFF. Here the CDR3 DNA reads TGTGCCAGCAGCTTTGGGACTAGCGGGATCAATGAGCAGTTCTTC.

The V and J genes are TRBV5-1 and TRBJ2-1; 7 bases line up with TRBD1. This CDR3 spans 13 amino acids. Germline CDR1 SGHRS, CDR2 YFSETQ. With 0 bases clipped from V and 15 bases from J, the junction kept 9 bases outside the gene matches. The chain's CDR3 is CASSLGQGDRMFF. The CDR3 DNA is TGCGCCAGCAGCTTGGGCCAGGGGGATCGAATGTTCTTC.

The V gene is TRBV7-9, the J gene TRBJ2-1; TRBD2 aligns across 13 bases. Germline CDR1 is SEHNR and CDR2 is FQNEAQ (reference sequence). This CDR3 is built from 14 residues. The junction had 1 base not matched to a gene; V was cut back by 1 base and J by 10 bases. In DNA form, the CDR3 reads TGTGCCAGCAGCTTAGAGGGACTAGCGGGAGAGCAGTTCTTC. This codes for CASSLEGLAGEQFF.

The rearrangement joins TRBV9 to TRBJ2-3; 10 positions agree with TRBD2. Germline CDR1 is SGDLS and CDR2 is YYNGEE. This CDR3 spans 18 amino acids. V was clipped by 3 bases and J by 2 bases; unmatched bases: 12. The CDR3 spells CASSGGRLAGGITDTQYF. Here the CDR3 DNA reads TGTGCCAGCAGCGGGGGGAGATTAGCGGGAGGAATCACAGATACGCAGTATTTT.

CDR3 residues: CASSFTGGSYEQYF. In nucleotides, the CDR3 is TGTGCCAGCAGCTTTACAGGGGGGTCCTACGAGCAGTACTTC. V is TRBV7-9 and J is TRBJ2-7; 8 bases fit TRBD1. Germline CDR1 is SEHNR and CDR2 is FQNEAQ (reference sequence). After removal of 3 bases from V and 1 base from J, the junction contained 2 bases not matched to a gene. The CDR3 extends over 14 amino acids.

This clone was observed a handful of times. The chain employs TRBV5-1 and TRBJ2-2, with D perhaps TRBD1 (5 bases). The V end lost 4 bases, the J end lost 1 base, and 8 bases lay between the germline ends. There are 14 residues in the CDR3. CDR1 SGHRS and CDR2 YFSETQ come from the germline V gene. DNA of the CDR3: TGCGCCAGCAGCCCTACAGGGAACACCGGGGAGCTGTTTTTT. Its translation is CASSPTGNTGELFF.

The chain has TRBV29-1 and TRBJ2-5, with D possibly TRBD1 on 5 matching bases. Germline CDR1 and CDR2: SQVTM and ANQGSEA. Between the trimmed V and J ends, which lost 4 bases and 1 base, there was a span of 13 bases. The CDR3 contains 14 residues. CDR3 residues: CSVGDPGAQETQYF. The CDR3 DNA reads as TGCAGCGTTGGAGATCCTGGGGCCCAAGAGACCCAGTACTTC.

This sequence joins TRBV2 and TRBJ1-2; TRBD1 aligns across 7 bases. The V gene's germline CDR1 is SNHLY and CDR2 FYNNEI. This CDR3 has 14 amino acids. The V and J ends lost 8 bases and 6 bases, in that order; junction bases with no gene match: 12. Here the CDR3 reads CASGGQVVRDGYTF. The DNA of the CDR3 is TGTGCCAGCGGAGGACAGGTTGTAAGGGATGGCTACACCTTC.

The chain is built from TRBV18 and TRBJ2-7; 8 nucleotides agree with TRBD1. Looked up from germline, CDR1 is KGHSH and CDR2 is LQKENI. This CDR3 region has 18 residues. V shed 3 bases and J 6 bases; nucleotides not matched to a gene: 19. The DNA for the CDR3 is TGTGCCAGCTCACCGACTCCCCCGGGACAGGTATCTTTCGGCGAGCAGTACTTC. Translated, it gives CASSPTPPGQVSFGEQYF.

This clone was observed a few times. At the DNA level, this CDR3 is encoded by other sequences in the same sample as well. V is TRBV4-3 and J is TRBJ2-1, with D perhaps TRBD1 (6 bases). V was trimmed by 3 bases and J by 0 bases, leaving 9 bases between them. The CDR3 loop spans 15 amino acids. Germline-derived CDR1 and CDR2 are LGHNA and YSLEER. The CDR3 DNA reads TGCGCCAGCAGCCAGGACAGAAGCTCCTACAATGAGCAGTTCTTC. As protein: CASSQDRSSYNEQFF.

V gene TRBV7-9 combines with J gene TRBJ2-7; TRBD1 might be the D (5 bases). V lost 7 bases to trimming and J lost 4 bases, with 8 bases between them. The CDR3 is 11 residues long. Germline V gene sequence: CDR1 SEHNR, CDR2 FQNEAQ (reference sequence). The CDR3 sequence: CASTPGYEQYF. The DNA for the CDR3 is TGTGCCAGCACCCCAGGGTACGAGCAGTACTTC.

This chain joins TRBV28 and TRBJ1-5; no firm D call. Germline V gene data show CDR1 as MDHEN and CDR2 as SYDVKM. This CDR3 comprises 14 residues. V was shortened by 5 bases and J by 0 bases, with 8 bases between the two germline ends. The chain's CDR3 is CASSGFNSNQPQHF. The CDR3 coding sequence is TGTGCCAGCAGTGGCTTTAATAGCAATCAGCCCCAGCATTTT.

This chain links TRBV7-3 with TRBJ2-7, with a weak D call TRBD2 (5 bases). Germline V CDR1 and CDR2: SGHTA, FQGTGA. CDR3 length equals 13 residues. The V end lost 0 bases, the J end lost 6 bases, and 9 bases lay between the germline ends. CDR3: CASSLTLGSEQYF. Written as DNA, the CDR3 is TGTGCCAGCAGCTTAACGTTGGGGAGCGAGCAGTACTTC.

The chain joins TRBV18 to TRBJ2-5, with a weak D call TRBD2 (6 bases). V was trimmed by 1 base and J by 1 base, leaving 13 bases between them. The length of the CDR3 is 16 residues. Germline CDR1 and CDR2: KGHSH and LQKENI. The CDR3 bases are TGTGCCAGCTCACCACTGGAGGGTACAGTCCAAGAGACCCAGTACTTC. It specifies CASSPLEGTVQETQYF.

The chain uses TRBV2 and TRBJ2-1; TRBD2 aligns across 9 bases. CDR3 length: 15 residues. V shed 8 bases and J 4 bases; nucleotides not matched to a gene: 9. CDR1 and CDR2 from the germline V gene are SNHLY and FYNNEI. This chain's CDR3 is CASASGMGEYNEQFF. As DNA, the CDR3 is TGTGCCAGCGCTAGCGGGATGGGGGAGTACAATGAGCAGTTCTTC.

This clone was detected only a few times. The chain carries TRBV10-3 and TRBJ1-5, with unresolved D. Germline assignment: CDR1 ENHRY and CDR2 SYGVKD. Deletions cut 3 bases from V and 0 bases from J, with 9 bases between. The CDR3 is 15 amino acids. CDR3 region: CAISDPGVSNQPQHF. CDR3 coding DNA: TGTGCCATCAGTGATCCCGGGGTTAGCAATCAGCCCCAGCATTTT.

This clone has just a few counts. The chain carries TRBV19 and TRBJ2-1; maybe TRBD1 (5 bases). Germline CDR1 and CDR2: LNHDA and SQIVND (reference sequence). The CDR3 has 14 residues. V was cut by 3 bases and J by 6 bases, with 12 bases left in between. CDR3 sequence (DNA): TGTGCCAGTAGTATTGCGACAGTAGTCAATGAGCAGTTCTTC. It translates to CASSIATVVNEQFF.

V usage is TRBV4-3 and J usage is TRBJ2-2; tentative D call: TRBD1 (6 bases). V shed 0 bases and J shed 1 base, with 12 bases lying between them. Germline V gene sequence: CDR1 LGHNA, CDR2 YSLEER. The CDR3 is 17 amino acids. The CDR3 region is CASSQDSWGQNTGELFF. In DNA, the CDR3 is TGCGCCAGCAGCCAAGATAGTTGGGGGCAGAACACCGGGGAGCTGTTTTTT.